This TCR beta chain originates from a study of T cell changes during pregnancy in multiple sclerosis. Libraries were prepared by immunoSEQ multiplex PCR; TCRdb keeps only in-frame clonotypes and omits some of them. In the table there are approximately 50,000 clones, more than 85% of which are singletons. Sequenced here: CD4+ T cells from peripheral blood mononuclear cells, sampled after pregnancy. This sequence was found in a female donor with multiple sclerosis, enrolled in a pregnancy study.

CDR3 loop: CASSHGPVGGSTDTQYF. DNA of the CDR3: TGCGCCAGCAGCCACGGGCCGGTCGGAGGGAGCACAGATACGCAGTATTTT. The V gene is TRBV5-1, the J gene TRBJ2-3; D is perhaps TRBD2 (6 bases). The CDR3 length is 17 residues. V lost 4 bases, J lost 0 bases, and 18 bases lay in between. Germline CDR1 is SGHRS and CDR2 is YFSETQ. The full variable domain, completed using reference TRBV5-1 and TRBJ2-3, is KAGVTQTPRYLIKTRGQQVTLSCSPISGHRSVSWYQQTPGQGLQFLFEYFSETQRNKGNFPGRFSGRQFSNSRSEMNVSTLELGDSALYLCASSHGPVGGSTDTQYFGPGTRLTVL.